This T cell receptor beta chain was profiled in a study of breast tumors, draining lymph nodes, adjacent tissues. TCRdb re-analysed the multiplex PCR reads in MiXCR, keeping a single row per CDR3 protein. In the table there are around 290,000 distinct CDR3 sequences, about 33% of which are singletons. This clonotype came up a few times. The antigen is not known. A clone one base away is much larger, so this may be a read error. Samples came from axillary lymph nodes draining the breast cancer. The CDR3 runs 15 residues. Looked up from germline, CDR1 is DFQATT and CDR2 is SNEGSKA (reference sequence). Whole-study findings and limits: Tumors had less TCR diversity than lymph nodes, more than nontumor tissue.

This TCR came from a female donor with breast cancer. Some clones in this sample may be carry-over from other donors' samples. The chain recombines TRBV20-1 with TRBJ2-5; maybe TRBD1 (6 bases). Material: axillary lymph node tissue. CDR3 sequence reads: CSAREIGGQQGTQYF. The CDR3, as DNA: TGCAGTGCTAGAGAAATAGGAGGACAGCAAGGGACCCAGTACTTC.